This TCR beta chain was identified during a study of T-cell memory formation after mild COVID-19. In TCRdb, the 5' RACE reads were re-called with MiXCR into one record per CDR3 protein. This table holds 400,000 or so distinct CDR3 sequences, 20% found once. Input material: PBMCs or a T cell subset sorted from them (not recorded which). The receptor comes from an adult woman who had mild COVID-19 (a few samples of this study predate the infection). Cell type and time point are not known.

CDR3 sequence: CASSSTLTDTQYF. The CDR3 bases are TGTGCCAGCAGCTCGACGCTCACAGATACGCAGTATTTT. The chain combines TRBV7-6 with TRBJ2-3; D call uncertain. V was clipped by 4 bases and J by 2 bases, with 7 bases between them. CDR3 size: 13 residues. CDR1 and CDR2 (germline): SGHVS, FNYEAQ.